The rows below give T cell receptor beta chains drawn from one sample of a study of lung T cells in sarcoidosis with Löfgren's syndrome. One entry per CDR3 protein results from TCRdb running MiXCR on the reads. The sample contains 60,000 to 65,000 distinct CDR3 sequences, about 20% of which appear only once. Sequencing was carried out using CD4+ T cells from PBMCs. Receptors originate from a human donor with sarcoidosis (Löfgren's syndrome or another form), or a control subject (not recorded which). Each CDR3 is given with its conserved first and last residue. Each record gives: J gene, V gene, clone size, D gene, CDR3 DNA, CDR3 protein. A D gene is named only where the DNA matches it firmly. The size entry is marked missing in some rows and otherwise reads once, few, many or a size class.

>TRBJ2-1|TRBV4-2|many|.
TGTGCCAGCAGCCAGAGCGGAAGGGATGAGCAGTTCTTC
CASSQSGRDEQFF
>TRBJ2-3|TRBV7-3|few|TRBD2
TGTGCCAGCAGTCTAAGCCTAGCGGGACCCACAGATACGCAGTATTTT
CASSLSLAGPTDTQYF
>TRBJ2-3|TRBV24-1|.|TRBD1
TGTGCCACCAGTGATTCCCGGGACAGGGAAACAGATACGCAGGATTTT
CATSDSRDRETDTQDF
>TRBJ2-5|TRBV5-1|.|TRBD1
TGCGCCAGCAGCTACCAGGGGGAAGAGACCCAGTACTTC
CASSYQGEETQYF
>TRBJ2-1|TRBV6-1|many|TRBD1
TGTGCCAGCAGGAATCCCGGGACAGGGGGCTCTGAGCAGTTCTTC
CASRNPGTGGSEQFF
>TRBJ1-2|TRBV18|few|.
TGTGCCAGCTCACACATCGGGCCGGATGGCTACGCCTTC
CASSHIGPDGYAF
>TRBJ1-1|TRBV20-1|many|.
TGCAGTGCTAGAGACCGGAGGAGCAACACTGAAGCTTTCTTT
CSARDRRSNTEAFF
>TRBJ1-1|TRBV2|many|.
TGTGCCAGCAGTGGGCAGGGCAGGACTGAAGCTTTCTTT
CASSGQGRTEAFF
>TRBJ1-5|TRBV29-1|many|TRBD1
TGCAGCGTATTGACACCGGACAGGGGAGTGGATCAGCCCCAGCATTTT
CSVLTPDRGVDQPQHF
>TRBJ1-2|TRBV28|few|.
TGTGCCAGCAGACTACAGGGAGACTATGGCTACACCTTC
CASRLQGDYGYTF
>TRBJ2-5|TRBV10-1|many|.
TGCGCCAGCAGTGATAGCCGGAAGGAGACCCAGTACTTC
CASSDSRKETQYF
>TRBJ1-5|TRBV12-3/TRBV12-4|many|TRBD1
TGTGCCAGCAGTCCAGGGGGCCGCAGGAGTCAGCCCCAGCATTTT
CASSPGGRRSQPQHF
>TRBJ1-1|TRBV12-3/TRBV12-4|few|.
TGTGCCAGCAGTTTAGGGGGAGGGTACACTGAAGCTTTCTTT
CASSLGGGYTEAFF
>TRBJ1-1|TRBV19|.|.
TGTGCCAGTAGTACTAGTCCACAGGGGAACACTGAAGCTTTCTTT
CASSTSPQGNTEAFF
>TRBJ1-5|TRBV5-1|many|.
TGCGCCAGCAGCCAGGACAGCCCCAATCAGCCCCAGCATTTT
CASSQDSPNQPQHF
>TRBJ2-4|TRBV7-9|many|TRBD2
TGTGCCAGCAGCCGGAGCGGGACTTTGGACATTCAGTACTTC
CASSRSGTLDIQYF
>TRBJ2-5|TRBV5-1|.|.
TGCGCCAGCAGCTTGGGACAGGCCGAAGAGACCCAGTACTTC
CASSLGQAEETQYF
>TRBJ2-3|TRBV7-9|.|TRBD2
TGTGCCAGCAGTTTTGGACTAGCGGGAATCGGGGATACGCAGTATTTT
CASSFGLAGIGDTQYF
>TRBJ2-7|TRBV28|many|TRBD1
TGTGCCAGCAGTTACGGGACAGAACCCTACGAGCAGTACTTC
CASSYGTEPYEQYF
>TRBJ1-5|TRBV19|.|.
TGTGCCAGTAGGTACGGGGCGGCAAATCAGCCCCAGCATTTT
CASRYGAANQPQHF
>TRBJ2-7|TRBV12-5|.|TRBD1
TGTGCTAGTGGTTTAATAGGACAGGGGCCGAAAACCTACGAGCAGTACTTC
CASGLIGQGPKTYEQYF
>TRBJ1-5|TRBV19|.|.
TGTGCCAGTAGTATAATCCGGGACAATCAGCCCCAGCATTTT
CASSIIRDNQPQHF
>TRBJ1-1|TRBV20-1|many|.
TGCAGTGCTAGAGATGTAAGGGCCGGGTTTGACACTGAAGCTTTCTTT
CSARDVRAGFDTEAFF
>TRBJ2-3|TRBV5-1|few|TRBD2
TGCGCCAGCAGCTTGGCCAAAACTAGCGGGGTCGATACGCAGTATTTT
CASSLAKTSGVDTQYF